Sequencing of this T cell receptor (beta chain) was carried out in a study of T cells in Graves' hyperthyroidism and ophthalmopathy. Regarding the study as a whole: Prediction of ophthalmopathy progression came a median approximately 7 months pre-onset.

Amplification of TCR beta CDR3 regions used RNA as the template. A first-round RT-PCR of the TCR CDR3 used the HTBI primer set. TCRdb reprocessed the multiplex PCR reads via MiXCR and lists one record per CDR3 protein. The data show approximately 360,000 distinct CDR3 sequences, roughly 14% seen once. The CDR3 has 16 amino acids. The germline V gene encodes CDR1 SNHLY and CDR2 FYNNEI. Trimming removed 1 base at V and 9 bases at J, with 16 bases between. A note on this clonotype: The antigen remains unidentified.

Uncontrolled infections, other autoimmune diseases, pregnancy or lactation led to exclusion of patients. Orbital computed tomography, thyroid ultrasound, serum thyroxine and TRAb, and clinical symptoms together informed the diagnoses. A sample of blood taken at first hyperthyroidism diagnosis preceded any ophthalmopathy symptoms. The receptor was isolated from a woman aged 18-35 years with Graves' hyperthyroidism that later progressed to Graves' ophthalmopathy. Sequencing was performed on blood. The rearrangement joins TRBV2 to TRBJ1-6, with TRBD1 as a possible D gene (6 bases). CDR3 loop: CASSEGPPGGASPLHF. The CDR3 DNA reads TGTGCCAGCAGTGAAGGGCCCCCGGGGGGCGCTTCACCCCTCCACTTT. The variable domain in full, with the rest retrieved from reference TRBV2 and TRBJ1-6, is EPEVTQTPSHQVTQMGQEVILRCVPISNHLYFYWYRQILGQKVEFLVSFYNNEISEKSEIFDDQFSVERPDGSNFTLKIRSTKLEDSAMYFCASSEGPPGGASPLHFGNGTRLTVT.